This T cell receptor beta chain appears in the sequencing data of a study of T-cell memory formation after mild COVID-19 (dated by TCRdb to 2020 to 2022). Describing the broader study: TCR sequence clusters from the two donors were largely donor specific. Two young, previously healthy adult volunteers, one female and one male, were included in the cohort. Longitudinal TCRalpha and TCRbeta repertoire sequencing tracked T-cell clones expanding and contracting after mild COVID-19 in a couple of donors. The study at large found these results: Clones that contracted from day 15 to 85 showed balanced CD4/CD8 phenotypes, whereas a second wave of clones that expanded from day 15 to 37 leaned towards CD4+. Only two mild cases were covered in the study, and larger cohorts including severe cases with pre-infection samples were considered necessary. Contracting CD4+ clones were found mainly in CM and EM memory subsets, while CD8+ clones were enriched in EMRA. The detection of some responding clones in pre-infection memory suggests that pre-existing cross-reactive memory T cells joined the SARS-CoV-2 response. Whether the second-wave clones peaking on day 37 were SARS-CoV-2 specific was not confirmed.

There are 13 amino acids in the CDR3, from cysteine to phenylalanine inclusive. The only DNA kept is the CDR3, 39 bases in frame from the first base. The V end gives up 10 bases and the J end 8 bases, leaving 6 bases in the junction not matched to a gene. From the germline V gene, CDR1 is MNHEY and CDR2 is SVGAGI. PBMCs were isolated by Ficoll-Paque density gradient centrifugation. As regards this clonotype: This clone's antigen is unknown. No base quality values were provided; no much bigger clone lies one nucleotide off.

Reads for this sample came from an Illumina NovaSeq 6000. cDNA libraries for TCRalpha and TCRbeta were prepared by 5'RACE using constant-segment primers, with sample barcodes and unique molecular identifiers added. Trizol reagent was used to extract RNA from every sample. The libraries were amplified in two PCR steps, and the second step added a second sample barcode and Illumina TruSeq adapters. The libraries were sequenced on an Illumina NovaSeq using 2 x 150 bp paired-end reads. As for the original processing: Reads were demultiplexed and collapsed into UMI-guided consensus sequences with migec v1.2.7. Using mixcr v2.1.11, UMI consensuses were aligned to TRA and TRB V and J templates and then assembled into clonotypes. A clonotype was counted as expanded or contracted only when both edgeR and NoisET called the clonotype significant, with the noise models trained on biological replicates. For edgeR calls, the thresholds were a false discovery rate-adjusted p below 0.01 and a log2 fold-change of 1. PCA with hierarchical clustering of max-normalized trajectories of the 1000 most abundant clonotypes was used as exploratory dynamics analysis. Separately sequenced CD4+ and CD8+ repertoires were used to assign the CD4 or CD8 phenotype of responding clones. The public reads were reprocessed in TCRdb via fastp at Q25 and MiXCR, keeping in-frame beta chains. Duplicate CDR3 protein sequences are folded into a single record with the most common DNA and genes. The V and J calls here are based on TCRdb, not the publication. The sample table records a few hundred thousand distinct CDR3 sequences; roughly an eighth of these occur just once. Of the sample, 22% is held by the ten largest clones.

The sequenced sample consisted of PBMCs or a T cell subset sorted from them (not recorded which). This TCR derives from a man younger than 35 who had mild COVID-19 (a few samples of this study predate the infection). The sample titles of this study are shuffled in the database, so cell type and time point are left out; the donor was told from shared clones. This chain is built from TRBV6-5 and TRBJ2-2; a stretch of 11 junction bases matches TRBD2. For the CDR3, the sequence is CATLAGGPGELFF. The bases are TGTGCCACCTTAGCGGGGGGGCCTGGGGAGCTGTTTTTT.